This TCR beta chain emerged from a study of blood T cell repertoires in COVID-19. Study summary: Whether acute or convalescent, the COVID-19 samples came from the United States, Italy and Spain. T cells, B-cell-depleted T cells, or PBMCs supplied cDNA or gDNA.

Adults between roughly 18 and 100 years of age took part from about two dozen US areas. Participants' reported clinical history set cohort assignment. Generated by immunoSEQ multiplex PCR, the TCRdb table keeps only in-frame clones and is missing some. This table holds under 300,000 clones, 87% found once. Germline lookup yields CDR1 SQVTM and CDR2 ANQGSEA. Trimming at V came to 2 bases and at J to 4 bases, leaving 4 bases not matched to a gene. CDR3 length equals 13 residues. The sequence derives from a woman under 40 with acute COVID-19. The rearrangement joins TRBV29-1 to TRBJ1-2; 7 bases fit TRBD1. What was sequenced was PBMCs or T cells enriched from blood (not recorded which). Written as DNA, the CDR3 is TGCAGCGTTGAACAGGGGGGTCTCTATGGCTACACCTTC. It codes for CSVEQGGLYGYTF.